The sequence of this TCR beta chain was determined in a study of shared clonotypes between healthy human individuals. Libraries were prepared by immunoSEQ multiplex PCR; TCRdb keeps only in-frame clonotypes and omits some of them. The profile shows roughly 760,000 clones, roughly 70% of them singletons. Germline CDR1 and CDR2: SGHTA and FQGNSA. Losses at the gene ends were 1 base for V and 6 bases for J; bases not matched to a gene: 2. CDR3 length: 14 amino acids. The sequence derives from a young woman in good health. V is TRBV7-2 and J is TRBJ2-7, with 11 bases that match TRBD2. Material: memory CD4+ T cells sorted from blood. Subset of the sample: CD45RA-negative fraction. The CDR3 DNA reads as TGTGCCAGCAGCTTAGGACTAGCGGGATCCGAGCAGTACTTC. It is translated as CASSLGLAGSEQYF.